The 26 T cell receptor beta chains presented below share a single source sample, sequenced in a study of metastatic and nonmetastatic thyroid tumors. Until they underwent thyroid surgery, no patient had received any treatment. TCRdb re-processed the PCR reads through MiXCR. The table has roughly 30,000 clones, 3.5% to 4% seen once. The sequencing input was blood. The receptor set was obtained from a male donor with papillary thyroid cancer or a benign thyroid nodule (not recorded which). Some clones in this sample may be carry-over from other donors' samples.

This clone has just a few counts. One end of the junction does not line up with germline, which may come from a read error. This sequence joins TRBV7-8 and TRBJ2-3; 9 bases agree with TRBD1. The germline gives CDR1 SGHVS, CDR2 FQNEAQ. There are 16 residues in the CDR3. The CDR3 reads CASSPAGTGRTDMQYF. The CDR3 nucleotides are TGTGCCAGCAGCCCCGCTGGGACAGGGAGAACAGATATGCAGTATTTT.

The sample holds a few counts of this clone. This rearrangement joins TRBV27 to TRBJ1-1; no clear D gene. This CDR3 comprises 11 residues. V was clipped by 6 bases and J by 7 bases, with 9 bases between them. Germline values: CDR1 MNHEY, CDR2 SMNVEV (reference sequence). The CDR3 protein is CASSGEDEAFF. The CDR3 DNA sequence: TGTGCCAGCAGCGGGGAGGATGAAGCTTTCTTT.

In this sample, this clone turned up a few times. V usage is TRBV4-2 and J usage is TRBJ2-5; a weak D match, TRBD1 (6 bases). The CDR3 runs to 15 residues. Germline CDR1 LGHNA, CDR2 YNFKEQ. Between the trimmed V and J ends, which lost 3 bases and 2 bases, there was a span of 13 bases. In nucleotides, the CDR3 is TGTGCCAGCAGCCAGGGGGTAGGGGGACAAGAGACCCAGTACTTC. Its protein is CASSQGVGGQETQYF.

This clone was counted at least ten times. The chain joins TRBV4-3 to TRBJ2-3, with 8 nucleotides matching TRBD2. The trim removed 4 bases at V and 2 bases at J, leaving 8 bases unmatched. Germline loops: CDR1 LGHNA, CDR2 YSLEER. The CDR3 spans 16 residues. CDR3 protein: CASSPMSGSPTDTQYF. CDR3 bases: TGCGCCAGCAGCCCAATGAGCGGGAGCCCCACAGATACGCAGTATTTT.

CDR3 bases: TGTGCCAGCAGCTTCGAGACAGGGATCGTCACCGGGGAGCTGTTTTTT. Translation: CASSFETGIVTGELFF. This chain uses TRBV5-6 with TRBJ2-2, with 7 bases that match TRBD1. This CDR3 has 16 amino acids. The ends lost 2 bases at V and 4 bases at J; junction bases unmatched: 8. Germline V CDR1 and CDR2: SGHDT, YYEEEE. Using reference TRBV5-6 and TRBJ2-2 for the parts outside the CDR3, the full variable domain is DAGVTQSPTHLIKTRGQQVTLRCSPKSGHDTVSWYQQALGQGPQFIFQYYEEEERQRGNFPDRFSGHQFPNYSSELNVNALLLGDSALYLCASSFETGIVTGELFFGEGSRLTVL.

This clone was detected many times. The rearrangement joins TRBV25-1 to TRBJ2-7; no firm D call. This CDR3 region has 16 residues. Germline V CDR1 and CDR2: MGHDK, SYGVNS. V was clipped by 4 bases and J by 5 bases, with 21 bases between them. The CDR3 DNA follows: TGTGCCAGCAGTGGTTCCCAGTCCCACCTCCCAAACGAGCAGTACTTC. Amino acids: CASSGSQSHLPNEQYF.

This clone was counted only a few times. The gene calls are TRBV7-2 and TRBJ2-3; a possible D gene is TRBD1 (5 bases). V dropped 10 bases and J dropped 0 bases, with 8 bases sitting between them. The CDR3 sequence is 12 residues long. The germline V gene encodes CDR1 SGHTA and CDR2 FQGNSA. This CDR3 reads CATDTSTDTQYF. As DNA, the CDR3 is TGTGCCACGGACACCAGCACAGATACGCAGTATTTT.

This clone is medium-sized. The chain uses TRBV2 and TRBJ2-7; no clear D. The CDR3 totals 11 residues. V was clipped by 5 bases and J by 6 bases, with 8 bases between them. The germline V gene encodes CDR1 SNHLY and CDR2 FYNNEI. CDR3: CASSSGREQYF. CDR3 coding DNA: TGTGCCAGCAGTTCAGGTCGCGAGCAGTACTTC. The full variable domain, with the rest looked up from reference TRBV2 and TRBJ2-7, is EPEVTQTPSHQVTQMGQEVILRCVPISNHLYFYWYRQILGQKVEFLVSFYNNEISEKSEIFDDQFSVERPDGSNFTLKIRSTKLEDSAMYFCASSSGREQYFGPGTRLTVT.

V and J are TRBV12-5 and TRBJ1-5, with TRBD1 as a possible D gene (6 bases). The CDR3 contains 13 residues. V was pared by 7 bases and J by 4 bases, with 11 bases between. Per germline, CDR1 LGHNT and CDR2 FRNRAP. The DNA for the CDR3 is TGTGCTAGTGCCCTCGACAGGAATCAGCCCCAGCATTTT. Protein product: CASALDRNQPQHF. The complete variable domain, with remaining parts taken from reference TRBV12-5 and TRBJ1-5, reads DARVTQTPRHKVTEMGQEVTMRCQPILGHNTVFWYRQTMMQGLELLAYFRNRAPLDDSGMPKDRFSAEMPDATLATLKIQPSEPRDSAVYFCASALDRNQPQHFGDGTRLSIL.

The chain is built from TRBV12-3 or TRBV12-4 and TRBJ2-3; TRBD2 matches at 12 bases. V was pared by 6 bases and J by 7 bases, with 8 bases of the junction left unmatched. The CDR3 is 15 amino acids. CDR3 in amino acids: CASSPGLAGSYTQYF. The DNA of the CDR3 is TGTGCCAGCAGCCCGGGACTAGCGGGTTCTTATACGCAGTATTTT.

V and J are TRBV3-1 and TRBJ2-3; D gene unclear. V gave up 2 bases and J gave up 2 bases, with 8 bases separating them. This CDR3 has 14 residues. From germline, CDR1 is LGHDT and CDR2 YNNKEL (reference sequence). The CDR3 DNA is TGTGCCAGCAGCCAATGGCCAGACACAGATACGCAGTATTTT. Translating it yields CASSQWPDTDTQYF.

The chain is built from TRBV6-5 and TRBJ2-7; 8 bases map to TRBD1. J gave up 2 bases and V 0 bases, and 3 bases lay outside the gene matches. The CDR3 sequence is 15 residues long. Germline assignment: CDR1 MNHEY and CDR2 SVGAGI. In DNA form, the CDR3 reads TGTGCCAGCAGTTACTCAGGGGACAGGCCCTACGAGCAGTACTTC. It translates to CASSYSGDRPYEQYF.

This clone was counted at least ten times. The chain is built from TRBV14 and TRBJ1-1; unclear D gene. The germline V gene has CDR1 SGHDN and CDR2 FVKESK. The CDR3 runs 15 residues. V lost 4 bases, J lost 4 bases, and 16 bases lay in between. CDR3 sequence (DNA): TGTGCCAGCAGCCCCCTGGGCCCCTGGGGCACTGAAGCTTTCTTT. Its protein product is CASSPLGPWGTEAFF.

V and J are TRBV11-3 and TRBJ1-1; TRBD1 matches 8 bases. This CDR3 region has 14 residues. Germline V lookup: CDR1 SGHNT, CDR2 YENEEA. J lost 1 base, V lost 6 bases, and 4 bases had no gene match. CDR3 amino acids: CASRPGGANTEAFF. CDR3 DNA: TGTGCCAGCAGGCCAGGGGGCGCGAACACTGAAGCTTTCTTT.

The table lists this clone with many counts. The gene calls are TRBV7-6 and TRBJ1-4; D unresolved. V was pared by 4 bases and J by 8 bases, with 5 bases between. CDR3 length: 11 residues. The germline V gene encodes CDR1 SGHVS and CDR2 FNYEAQ. The CDR3 bases are TGTGCCAGCAGCTCGGGAGAAAAACTGTTTTTT. Amino acids: CASSSGEKLFF.

This clone has a count of ten or more. This sequence joins TRBV25-1 and TRBJ2-1, with a tentative D call TRBD2 (6 bases). CDR1 and CDR2 (germline): MGHDK, SYGVNS. Deletions cut 4 bases from V and 11 bases from J, with 24 bases between. This CDR3 comprises 16 residues. CDR3: CASSGLEGVKSGKQFF. CDR3 nucleotide sequence: TGTGCCAGCAGTGGTCTGGAGGGAGTAAAGAGTGGTAAGCAGTTCTTC.

This clone was observed at least ten times. V gene TRBV15 combines with J gene TRBJ1-1, with TRBD1 as a possible D gene (6 bases). Trimming shortened V by 5 bases and J by 2 bases, and 9 bases separated the two germline ends. The CDR3 has 13 amino acids. Germline CDR1 is LNHNV and CDR2 is YYDKDF (reference sequence). The CDR3 region is CATSRTENTEAFF. Written as DNA, the CDR3 is TGTGCCACCAGCCGGACAGAAAACACTGAAGCTTTCTTT. The whole variable domain, remainder taken from reference TRBV15 and TRBJ1-1, is DAMVIQNPRYQVTQFGKPVTLSCSQTLNHNVMYWYQQKSSQAPKLLFHYYDKDFNNEADTPDNFQSRRPNTSFCFLDIRSPGLGDTAMYLCATSRTENTEAFFGQGTRLTVV.

The chain joins TRBV19 to TRBJ2-7, with D unresolved. CDR3 length: 14 amino acids. The germline V gene has CDR1 LNHDA and CDR2 SQIVND (reference sequence). Between the trimmed V and J ends, which lost 4 bases and 2 bases, there was a span of 12 bases. The CDR3 DNA sequence: TGTGCCAGTAGTAAACCAGTCCCTCCCTACGAGCAGTACTTC. Its protein is CASSKPVPPYEQYF. Combining the CDR3 with reference TRBV19 and TRBJ2-7 gives the whole variable domain DGGITQSPKYLFRKEGQNVTLSCEQNLNHDAMYWYRQDPGQGLRLIYYSQIVNDFQKGDIAEGYSVSREKKESFPLTVTSAQKNPTAFYLCASSKPVPPYEQYFGPGTRLTVT.

This clone has at least ten counts. The chain has TRBV20-1 and TRBJ1-5; D not certain. Trimming left V 6 bases short and J 2 bases short, with 11 bases between. CDR3 length equals 13 residues. Germline CDR1 is DFQATT and CDR2 is SNEGSKA (reference sequence). In DNA form, the CDR3 reads TGCAGTGCGAAGGAAGGAGGCAATCAGCCCCAGCATTTT. Its protein product is CSAKEGGNQPQHF.

This clone was seen more than once but under ten times. The chain couples TRBV6-1 to TRBJ2-6, with a weak D call TRBD1 (6 bases). The V gene lost 4 bases and the J gene lost 1 base, with 8 bases spanning the gap. Looked up from germline, CDR1 is MNHNS and CDR2 is SASEGT. CDR3 size: 15 residues. In DNA, the CDR3 is TGTGCCAGCAGTGGCACAGGGTCTGGGGCCAACGTCCTGACTTTC. Translating it yields CASSGTGSGANVLTF.

This clone was picked up a small number of times. This chain connects TRBV6-5 to TRBJ2-6; D is perhaps TRBD2 (5 bases). V lost 2 bases to trimming and J lost 8 bases, with 13 bases between them. There are 15 residues in the CDR3. Germline CDR1 is MNHEY and CDR2 is SVGAGI. The chain's CDR3 is CASSYAGDGSNVLTF. Written as DNA, the CDR3 is TGTGCCAGCAGTTACGCGGGTGACGGGTCCAACGTCCTGACTTTC.

This clone was counted only a few times. The chain joins TRBV5-1 to TRBJ2-7; TRBD1 matches 9 bases. Germline trimming cut 4 bases from V and 3 bases from J; bases unmatched to any gene: 8. The germline gives CDR1 SGHRS, CDR2 YFSETQ. The CDR3 sequence is 15 residues long. CDR3: CASSHGDRELYEQYF. The CDR3 coding sequence is TGCGCCAGCAGCCACGGGGACAGGGAGCTCTACGAGCAGTACTTC.

This clone was observed a few times. The CDR3 DNA follows: TGTGCCAGCAGTTCCCCGCGAGGAAAACTCTCCTACGAGCAGTACTTC. Encoded protein: CASSSPRGKLSYEQYF. This rearrangement joins TRBV28 to TRBJ2-7; D is uncertain. The V end was cut by 4 bases, the J end by 0 bases, with 16 bases between. The CDR3 sequence is 16 residues long. Germline CDR1 is MDHEN and CDR2 is SYDVKM. The full variable domain, in which reference TRBV28 and TRBJ2-7 provide the parts outside the CDR3, is DVKVTQSSRYLVKRTGEKVFLECVQDMDHENMFWYRQDPGLGLRLIYFSYDVKMKEKGDIPEGYSVSREKKERFSLILESASTNQTSMYLCASSSPRGKLSYEQYFGPGTRLTVT.

This clone showed up many times. V is TRBV5-1 and J is TRBJ2-3; TRBD2 might be the D (6 bases). Trimming took off 1 base at V and 2 bases at J, with 8 bases between the two ends. The CDR3 sequence is 14 residues long. CDR1 and CDR2 (germline): SGHRS, YFSETQ. As DNA, the CDR3 is TGCGCCAGCAGCTTGTGGGAGGCCACAGATACGCAGTATTTT. It translates to CASSLWEATDTQYF.

In this sample, this clone turned up many times. A much more abundant neighbour one base away suggests this may be a read error. The chain couples TRBV7-2 to TRBJ2-7; TRBD2 aligns across 8 bases. The ends lost 5 bases at V and 4 bases at J; junction bases unmatched: 13. Germline CDR1 reads SGHTA; CDR2 reads FQGNSA. The CDR3 extends over 16 amino acids. The CDR3 protein is CASSQERGLRSYEQYF. The DNA of the CDR3 is TGTGCCAGCAGCCAGGAGCGGGGGTTGAGATCTTACGAGCAGTACTTC.

This clone was observed many times. The rearrangement links TRBV28 to TRBJ2-6, with 7 bases matching TRBD1. The ends lost 2 bases at V and 3 bases at J; junction bases unmatched: 13. CDR1 and CDR2 (germline): MDHEN, SYDVKM. The CDR3 consists of 19 residues. The CDR3 loop reads CASSLTGTVGYGGANVLTF. The CDR3 DNA reads as TGTGCCAGCAGTTTAACCGGGACAGTAGGGTACGGTGGGGCCAACGTCCTGACTTTC.